These T cell receptor beta chains were read from a single sample in a study of a mutant IDH1 vaccine in newly diagnosed glioma. Sequencing was performed with immunoSEQ multiplex PCR; in TCRdb, only in-frame clones are kept and a portion is missing. Among over 55,000 clones listed, 84% were seen once. The antigens of these receptors remain unknown. Here the sequenced sample was PBMCs, taken from a glioma patient whose treatment included an IDH1 peptide vaccine. The origin of the receptors is a young man with glioma. The CDR3 runs from the conserved cysteine through the conserved F or W. The order of the fields is V gene, clone size, J gene, D gene, CDR3 DNA, CDR3 protein. D genes are given only for firm matches. Clone size is not always given. Where it is, it says once, few, many or a class for expanded clones.

>TRBV6-5|-|TRBJ1-5|TRBD1
TGTGCCACCTCGGTGGACAGGGATCAGCCCCAGCATTTT
CATSVDRDQPQHF
>TRBV4-2|-|TRBJ1-5|-
TGTGCCAGCAGCCAATCAGGGAGGAATCAGCCCCAGCATTTT
CASSQSGRNQPQHF
>TRBV5-6|-|TRBJ2-7|TRBD2
TGTGCCAGCAGCGGGGCTAGCGGGAGTCTCTACGAGCAGTACTTC
CASSGASGSLYEQYF
>TRBV4-1|-|TRBJ2-1|-
TGCGCCAGCAGCCAAGATGGGGGGTCCTACAATGAGCAGTTCTTC
CASSQDGGSYNEQFF
>TRBV7-2|-|TRBJ1-2|-
TGTGCCAGCAGCTTGTCAGTCAGGATCGGCTACACCTTC
CASSLSVRIGYTF
>TRBV14|few|TRBJ1-6|-
TGTGCCAGCAGCCAAGTAGCGGGCGCGAGGTCACCCCTCCACTTT
CASSQVAGARSPLHF
>TRBV7-6|-|TRBJ2-5|TRBD1
TGTGCCAGCAGCTCAGAGGGGACAGAACAAGAGACCCAGTACTTC
CASSSEGTEQETQYF
>TRBV7-6|-|TRBJ1-1|TRBD1
TGTGCCAGCAGCTTGAGACAGGGGTGGGATGAAGCTTTCTTT
CASSLRQGWDEAFF
>TRBV25-1|-|TRBJ1-2|-
TGTGCCAGCAGTGAAGGTTATGGCTATGGCTACACCTTC
CASSEGYGYGYTF
>TRBV7-2|-|TRBJ1-2|-
TGTGCCAGCAGCTTCCAGGACCAACCCCGAGGCTATGGCTACACCTTC
CASSFQDQPRGYGYTF
>TRBV30|few|TRBJ1-5|-
TGTGCCTGGAGTACGACAGGACCTCAGCCCCAGCATTTT
CAWSTTGPQPQHF
>TRBV11-3|-|TRBJ2-5|TRBD2
TGTGCCAGCTCCCGAAGCGGGAGTAGCCAAGAGACCCAGTACTTC
CASSRSGSSQETQYF
>TRBV6-5|-|TRBJ2-4|TRBD2
TGTGCCAGCAGTTACGGGCCAGGGAGGGGAGACATTCAGTACTTC
CASSYGPGRGDIQYF
>TRBV29-1|-|TRBJ2-7|-
TGCAGCGTTGTCCCCTCGTTGGGAGAGGGATACGAGCAGTACTTC
CSVVPSLGEGYEQYF
>TRBV15|few|TRBJ2-7|-
TGTGCCACCAGCAGATCCGGGAGCTCCTACGAGCAGTACTTC
CATSRSGSSYEQYF
>TRBV7-9|-|TRBJ1-4|-
TGTGCCAGCAGCTTAGTTCTCCGGGTATCTAATGAAAAACTGTTTTTT
CASSLVLRVSNEKLFF
>TRBV7-9|-|TRBJ1-4|TRBD1
TGTGCCAGCAGTAATGTTCTCCGGGACAGGACTAATGAAAAACTGTTTTTT
CASSNVLRDRTNEKLFF
>TRBV18|few|TRBJ1-4|-
TGTGCCAGCTCACCCCGGAGGCTGGGGCGCGGTGGAACCACTAATGAAAAACTGTTTTTT
CASSPRRLGRGGTTNEKLFF
>TRBV30|-|TRBJ1-1|-
TGTGCCTGGAGAACTATCAGGACAGCCCACACTGAAGCTTTCTTT
CAWRTIRTAHTEAFF
>TRBV7-2|-|TRBJ2-1|-
TGTGCCAGCACGCGGTTTATGGCTGGGGGGAATGAGCAGTTCTTC
CASTRFMAGGNEQFF
>TRBV4-3|-|TRBJ2-5|-
TGCGCCAGCAGCCAAGATCAGAGGGGGCAAGAGACCCAGTACTTC
CASSQDQRGQETQYF
>TRBV11-2|-|TRBJ1-5|-
TGTGCCAGCAGCTTAGAGCCGTCGGGGTCCCAGCATTTT
CASSLEPSGSQHF
>TRBV30|few|TRBJ2-5|-
TGTGCCTGGAATCAGCAGGGGCGGGAAGAGACCCAGTACTTC
CAWNQQGREETQYF
>TRBV7-9|-|TRBJ2-5|-
TGTGCCAGCAGCTTAGTCCCGGAGACCCAGTACTTC
CASSLVPETQYF
>TRBV18|-|TRBJ2-1|TRBD2
TGTGCCAGCTCACCGGGGGGGAATGAGCAGTTCTTC
CASSPGGNEQFF
>TRBV7-9|-|TRBJ2-7|-
TGTGCCAGCAGCTTGGGACCGCTCCCCTACGAGCAGTACTTC
CASSLGPLPYEQYF
>TRBV7-8|-|TRBJ2-1|-
TGTGCCAGCAGCTTAGCGCCCAGGGTCAATGAGCAGTTCTTC
CASSLAPRVNEQFF
>TRBV5-4|-|TRBJ2-5|TRBD1
TGTGCCAGCAGCTTGTTGATCGGACAGGGAGTCGGAGAGACCCAGTACTTC
CASSLLIGQGVGETQYF
>TRBV19|-|TRBJ2-5|-
TGTGCCAGTAGTACGCAACTCCAAGAGACCCAGTACTTC
CASSTQLQETQYF
>TRBV5-1|once|TRBJ2-7|TRBD1
TGCGCCAGCAGCTTGGGTGACAGGGTGGGCTACGAGCAGTACTTC
CASSLGDRVGYEQYF
>TRBV30|-|TRBJ1-4|TRBD1
TGTGCCTGGAGTGTAAAGGGCAGGGGGCGAGAAAAACTGTTTTTT
CAWSVKGRGREKLFF
>TRBV19|-|TRBJ2-7|TRBD1
TGTGCCAGTAGTAGCCGGGACAGTTACGAGCAGTACTTC
CASSSRDSYEQYF
>TRBV28|-|TRBJ1-4|TRBD1
TGTGCCAGCTCCAAACCGGGACAGGGGATAACTAATGAAAAACTGTTTTTT
CASSKPGQGITNEKLFF
>TRBV18|once|TRBJ2-7|-
TGTGCCAGCTCACCTCTCGGGGCCAGCTCCTACGAGCAGTACTTC
CASSPLGASSYEQYF
>TRBV5-1|-|TRBJ1-1|-
TGCGCCAGCAGCTTGGAGGGGCCGGGGGTTTCCACTGAAGCTTTCTTT
CASSLEGPGVSTEAFF
>TRBV18|-|TRBJ2-1|-
TGTGCCAGCTCACCACCGAGGGGGGACTCCTACAATGAGCAGTTCTTC
CASSPPRGDSYNEQFF
>TRBV19|-|TRBJ2-7|TRBD1
TGTGCCAGTAGCTCACAGGGGGGCGAGCAGTACTTC
CASSSQGGEQYF
>TRBV11-3|-|TRBJ2-3|TRBD2
TGTGCCAGCAGCCTTAGCGGGAGGCCGGGAGATACGCAGTATTTT
CASSLSGRPGDTQYF
>TRBV9|-|TRBJ2-7|-
TGTGCCAGCAGCCCGCGTGGGGCGCCGGGCCTTTCCTACGAGCAGTACTTC
CASSPRGAPGLSYEQYF
>TRBV2|few|TRBJ1-1|-
TGTGCCAGCACGAGGGAATTGGGGGGGAGAACTGAAGCTTTCTTT
CASTRELGGRTEAFF
>TRBV5-1|-|TRBJ2-7|TRBD2
TGCGCCAGCAGCTTCCGGCCTAGCGGGCCATCAGGCTACGAGCAGTACTTC
CASSFRPSGPSGYEQYF
>TRBV15|once|TRBJ2-1|-
TGTGCCACCAGCATCCTGCCGAGGGGACTGCGTGACAATGAGCAGTTCTTC
CATSILPRGLRDNEQFF
>TRBV11-2|-|TRBJ2-4|-
TGTGCCAGCAGCCCCGAATTGGGGGAATTCAACATTCAGTACTTC
CASSPELGEFNIQYF
>TRBV19|-|TRBJ2-1|-
TGTGCCAGTAGTATTTCGGGCAGCTCCTACAATGAGCAGTTCTTC
CASSISGSSYNEQFF
>TRBV30|-|TRBJ2-1|TRBD2
TGTGCCTGGAGTGTGTTAACCGGGACTAGCGGCTACAATGAGCAGTTCTTC
CAWSVLTGTSGYNEQFF
>TRBV4-1|once|TRBJ2-5|TRBD1
TGCGCCAGCAGCCAAGGACCGGGACAGGCCTATAGGCAGTACTTC
CASSQGPGQAYRQYF
>TRBV7-2|-|TRBJ1-1|-
TGTGCCAGCAGCTTAGTAACTGGGGCCACCACTGAAGCTTTCTTT
CASSLVTGATTEAFF
>TRBV15|-|TRBJ1-1|-
TGTGCCACCAGCAGAGATCGGAAGAACACTGAAGCTTTCTTT
CATSRDRKNTEAFF
>TRBV19|-|TRBJ2-5|TRBD1
TGTGCCAGTAGTATAGGACAGGGTGGGGAGACCCAGTACTTC
CASSIGQGGETQYF
>TRBV30|once|TRBJ2-3|-
TGTGCCTGGAGATCGCAGAGCACAGATACGCAGTATTTT
CAWRSQSTDTQYF